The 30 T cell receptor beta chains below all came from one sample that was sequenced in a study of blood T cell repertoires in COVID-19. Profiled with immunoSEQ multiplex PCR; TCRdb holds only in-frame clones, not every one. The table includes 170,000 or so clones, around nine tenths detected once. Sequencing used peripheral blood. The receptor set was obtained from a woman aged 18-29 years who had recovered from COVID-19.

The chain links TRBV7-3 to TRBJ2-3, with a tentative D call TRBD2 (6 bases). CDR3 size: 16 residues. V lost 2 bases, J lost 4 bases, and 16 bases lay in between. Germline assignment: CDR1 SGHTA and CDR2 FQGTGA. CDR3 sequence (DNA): TGTGCCAGCAGCTTAGGGTGGACGGGGGTGGCAGATACGCAGTATTTT. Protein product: CASSLGWTGVADTQYF.

CDR3 in DNA: TGCGCCAGCATGGGGCAGCAGACCTCGTATGGCTACACCTTC. Translation gives CASMGQQTSYGYTF. The V call is TRBV5-1, the J call TRBJ1-2; maybe TRBD1 (5 bases). Per germline, CDR1 SGHRS and CDR2 YFSETQ. The V end lost 6 bases, the J end lost 5 bases, and 17 bases lay between the germline ends. The length of the CDR3 is 14 residues. Full variable domain (missing parts from reference TRBV5-1 and TRBJ1-2): KAGVTQTPRYLIKTRGQQVTLSCSPISGHRSVSWYQQTPGQGLQFLFEYFSETQRNKGNFPGRFSGRQFSNSRSEMNVSTLELGDSALYLCASMGQQTSYGYTFGSGTRLTVV.

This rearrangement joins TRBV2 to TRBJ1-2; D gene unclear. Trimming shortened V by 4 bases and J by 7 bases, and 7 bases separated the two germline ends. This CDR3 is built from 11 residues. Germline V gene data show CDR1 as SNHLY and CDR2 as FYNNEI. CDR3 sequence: CASSVQPGYTF. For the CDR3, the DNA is TGTGCCAGCAGTGTACAACCTGGCTACACCTTC.

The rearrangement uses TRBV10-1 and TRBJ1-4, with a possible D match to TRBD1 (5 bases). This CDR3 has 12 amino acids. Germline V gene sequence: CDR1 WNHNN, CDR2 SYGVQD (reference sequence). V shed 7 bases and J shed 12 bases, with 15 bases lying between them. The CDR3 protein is CASILDSLELFF. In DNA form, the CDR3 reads TGCGCCAGCATATTAGACAGTCTGGAACTGTTTTTT.

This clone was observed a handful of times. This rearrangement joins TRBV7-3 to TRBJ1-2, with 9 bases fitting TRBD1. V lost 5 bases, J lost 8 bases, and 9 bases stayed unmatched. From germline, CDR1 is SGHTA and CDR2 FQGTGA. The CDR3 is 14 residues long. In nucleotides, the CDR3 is TGTGCCAGCAGCCCTACCGGGACAGGGTACGGCTACACCTTC. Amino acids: CASSPTGTGYGYTF.

The CDR3 reads CASSPDRASYNEQFF. For the CDR3, the DNA is TGTGCCAGCAGCCCTGACAGGGCTAGCTACAATGAGCAGTTCTTC. The V gene is TRBV27, the J gene TRBJ2-1, with 7 bases matching TRBD1. CDR3 size: 15 residues. Losses at the gene ends were 6 bases for V and 3 bases for J; bases not matched to a gene: 8. The germline gives CDR1 MNHEY, CDR2 SMNVEV (reference sequence).

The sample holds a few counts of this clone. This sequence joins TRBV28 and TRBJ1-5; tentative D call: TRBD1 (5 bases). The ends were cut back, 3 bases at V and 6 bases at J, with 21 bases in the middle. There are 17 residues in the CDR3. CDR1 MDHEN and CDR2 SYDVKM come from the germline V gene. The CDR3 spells CASSFKRGGDLGQPQHF. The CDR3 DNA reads TGTGCCAGCAGTTTTAAGAGGGGAGGAGACCTTGGTCAGCCCCAGCATTTT.

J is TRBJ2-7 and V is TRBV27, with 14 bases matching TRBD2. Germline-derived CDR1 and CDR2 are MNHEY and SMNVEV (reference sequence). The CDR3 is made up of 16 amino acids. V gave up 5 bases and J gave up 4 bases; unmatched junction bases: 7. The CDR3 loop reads CASSPLGTSGSYEQYV. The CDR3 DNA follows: TGTGCCAGCAGTCCCCTGGGGACTAGCGGGAGTTACGAGCAGTACGTC.

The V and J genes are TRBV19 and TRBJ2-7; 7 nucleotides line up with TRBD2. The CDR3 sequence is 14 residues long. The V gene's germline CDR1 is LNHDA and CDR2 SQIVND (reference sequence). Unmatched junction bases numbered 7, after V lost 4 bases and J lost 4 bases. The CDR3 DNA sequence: TGTGCCAGTAGTACCCCGGGACTACCTTACGAGCAGTACTTC. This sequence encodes CASSTPGLPYEQYF.

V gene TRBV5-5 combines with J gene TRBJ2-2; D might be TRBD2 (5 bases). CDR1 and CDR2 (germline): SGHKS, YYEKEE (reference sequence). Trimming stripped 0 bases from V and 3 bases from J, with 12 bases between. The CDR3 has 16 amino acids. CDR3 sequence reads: CASSLAGNGDTGELFF. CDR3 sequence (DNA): TGTGCCAGCAGCTTGGCCGGGAATGGGGACACCGGGGAGCTGTTTTTT.

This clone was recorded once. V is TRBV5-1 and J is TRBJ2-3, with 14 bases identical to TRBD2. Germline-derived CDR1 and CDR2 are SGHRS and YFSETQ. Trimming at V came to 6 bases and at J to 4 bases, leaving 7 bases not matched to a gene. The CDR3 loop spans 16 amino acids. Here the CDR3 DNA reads TGCGCCAGCAAGGGACTAGCGGGAGCAGTTCCAGATACGCAGTATTTT. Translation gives CASKGLAGAVPDTQYF.

The CDR3 loop reads CASTLGGTKSTEAFF. DNA for the CDR3: TGTGCCAGCACCCTAGGGGGGACTAAGAGCACTGAAGCTTTCTTT. The V and J genes are TRBV5-6 and TRBJ1-1, with a weak D call TRBD1 (6 bases). Trimming left V 6 bases short and J 4 bases short, with 19 bases between. Germline lookup yields CDR1 SGHDT and CDR2 YYEEEE. The CDR3 length is 15 residues. The full variable domain, with the rest looked up from reference TRBV5-6 and TRBJ1-1, is DAGVTQSPTHLIKTRGQQVTLRCSPKSGHDTVSWYQQALGQGPQFIFQYYEEEERQRGNFPDRFSGHQFPNYSSELNVNALLLGDSALYLCASTLGGTKSTEAFFGQGTRLTVV.

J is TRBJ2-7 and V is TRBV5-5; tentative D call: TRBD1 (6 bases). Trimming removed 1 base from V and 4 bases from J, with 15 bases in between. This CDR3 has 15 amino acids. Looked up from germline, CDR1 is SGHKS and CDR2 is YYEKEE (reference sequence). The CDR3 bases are TGTGCCAGCAGCTTGTCAGGGGCGACTCCTTACGAGCAGTACGTC. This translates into CASSLSGATPYEQYV.

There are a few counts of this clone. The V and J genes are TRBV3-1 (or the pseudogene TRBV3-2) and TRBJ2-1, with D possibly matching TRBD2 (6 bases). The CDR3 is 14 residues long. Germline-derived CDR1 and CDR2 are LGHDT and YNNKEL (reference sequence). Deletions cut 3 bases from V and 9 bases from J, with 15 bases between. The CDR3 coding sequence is TGTGCCAGCAGCCATAACGGTGGGACTTTTGAGCAGTTCTTC. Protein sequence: CASSHNGGTFEQFF.

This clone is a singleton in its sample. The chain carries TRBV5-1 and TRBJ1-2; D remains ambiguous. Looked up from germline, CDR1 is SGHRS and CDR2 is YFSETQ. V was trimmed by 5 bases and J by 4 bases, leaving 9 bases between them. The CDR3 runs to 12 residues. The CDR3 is CASSPASYGYTF. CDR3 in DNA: TGCGCCAGCAGTCCCGCGAGCTATGGCTACACCTTC.

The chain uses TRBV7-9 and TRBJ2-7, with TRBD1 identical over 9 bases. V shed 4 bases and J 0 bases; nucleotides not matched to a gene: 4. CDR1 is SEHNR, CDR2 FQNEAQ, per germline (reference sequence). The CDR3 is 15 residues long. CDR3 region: CASSSYRGPSYEQYF. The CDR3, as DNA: TGTGCCAGCAGCTCGTACAGGGGGCCCTCCTACGAGCAGTACTTC. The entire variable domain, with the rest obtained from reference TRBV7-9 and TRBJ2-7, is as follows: DTGVSQNPRHKITKRGQNVTFRCDPISEHNRLYWYRQTLGQGPEFLTYFQNEAQLEKSRLLSDRFSAERPKGSFSTLEIQRTEQGDSAMYLCASSSYRGPSYEQYFGPGTRLTVT.

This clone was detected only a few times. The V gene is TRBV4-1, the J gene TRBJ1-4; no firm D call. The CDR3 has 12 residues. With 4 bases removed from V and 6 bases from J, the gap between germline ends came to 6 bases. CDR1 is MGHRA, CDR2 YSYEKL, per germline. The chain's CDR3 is CASSRGDEKLFF. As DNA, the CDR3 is TGCGCCAGCAGCCGCGGAGATGAAAAACTGTTTTTT.

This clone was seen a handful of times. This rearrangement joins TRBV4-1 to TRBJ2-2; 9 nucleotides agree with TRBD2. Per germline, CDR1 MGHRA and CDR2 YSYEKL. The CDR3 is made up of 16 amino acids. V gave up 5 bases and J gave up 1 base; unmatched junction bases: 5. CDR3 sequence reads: CASSAGGPWNTGELFF. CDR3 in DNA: TGCGCCAGCAGCGCGGGGGGGCCTTGGAACACCGGGGAGCTGTTTTTT.

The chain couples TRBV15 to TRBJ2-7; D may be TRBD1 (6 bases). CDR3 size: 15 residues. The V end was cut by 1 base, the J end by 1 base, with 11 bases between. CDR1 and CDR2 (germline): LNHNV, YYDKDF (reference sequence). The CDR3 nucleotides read TGTGCCACCAGCAGAGGGTCAGGGGATTCCTACGAGCAGTACTTC. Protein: CATSRGSGDSYEQYF.

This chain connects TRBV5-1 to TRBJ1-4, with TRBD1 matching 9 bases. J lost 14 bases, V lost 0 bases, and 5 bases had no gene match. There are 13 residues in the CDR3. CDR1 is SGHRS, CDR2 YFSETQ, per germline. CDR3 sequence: CASSLARGTGLFF. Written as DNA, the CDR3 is TGCGCCAGCAGCTTGGCCCGGGGGACAGGGCTGTTTTTT. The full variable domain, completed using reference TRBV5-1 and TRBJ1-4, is KAGVTQTPRYLIKTRGQQVTLSCSPISGHRSVSWYQQTPGQGLQFLFEYFSETQRNKGNFPGRFSGRQFSNSRSEMNVSTLELGDSALYLCASSLARGTGLFFGSGTQLSVL.

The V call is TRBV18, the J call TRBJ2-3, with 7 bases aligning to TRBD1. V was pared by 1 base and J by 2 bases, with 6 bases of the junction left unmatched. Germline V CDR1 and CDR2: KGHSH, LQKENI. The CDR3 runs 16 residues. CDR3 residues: CASSPQGAAPTDTQYF. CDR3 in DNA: TGTGCCAGCTCACCACAGGGGGCAGCCCCCACAGATACGCAGTATTTT.

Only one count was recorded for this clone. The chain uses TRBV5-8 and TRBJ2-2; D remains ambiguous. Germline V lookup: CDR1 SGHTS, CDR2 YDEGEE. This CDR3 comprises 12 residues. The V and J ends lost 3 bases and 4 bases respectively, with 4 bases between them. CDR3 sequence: CASSWSTGELFF. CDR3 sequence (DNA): TGTGCCAGCAGCTGGAGCACCGGGGAGCTGTTTTTT.

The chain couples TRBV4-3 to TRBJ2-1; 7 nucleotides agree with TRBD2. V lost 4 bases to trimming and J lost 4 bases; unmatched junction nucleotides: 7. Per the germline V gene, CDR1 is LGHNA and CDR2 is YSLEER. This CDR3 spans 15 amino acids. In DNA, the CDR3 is TGCGCCAGCAGCCGAGCGGGACCACCTTACAATGAGCAGTTCTTC. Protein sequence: CASSRAGPPYNEQFF.

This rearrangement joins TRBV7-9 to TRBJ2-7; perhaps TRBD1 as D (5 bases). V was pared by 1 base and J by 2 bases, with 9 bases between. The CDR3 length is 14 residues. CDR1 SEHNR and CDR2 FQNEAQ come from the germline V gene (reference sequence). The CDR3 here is CASSLEGRPYEQYV. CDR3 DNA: TGTGCCAGCAGCTTAGAGGGGCGCCCCTACGAGCAGTACGTC.

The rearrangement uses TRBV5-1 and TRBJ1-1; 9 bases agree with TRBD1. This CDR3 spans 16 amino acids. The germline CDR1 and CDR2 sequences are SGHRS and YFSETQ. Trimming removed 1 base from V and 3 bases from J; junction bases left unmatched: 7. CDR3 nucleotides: TGCGCCAGCAGCTTGTCGACAGGGGGGTCGGACACTGAAGCTTTCTTT. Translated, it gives CASSLSTGGSDTEAFF.

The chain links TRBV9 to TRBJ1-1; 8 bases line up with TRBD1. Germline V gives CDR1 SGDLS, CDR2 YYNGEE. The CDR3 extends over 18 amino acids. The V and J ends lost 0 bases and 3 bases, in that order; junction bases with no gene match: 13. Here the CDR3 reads CASSVATGDRGGDTEAFF. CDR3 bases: TGTGCCAGCAGCGTAGCCACGGGAGACAGGGGAGGTGACACTGAAGCTTTCTTT.

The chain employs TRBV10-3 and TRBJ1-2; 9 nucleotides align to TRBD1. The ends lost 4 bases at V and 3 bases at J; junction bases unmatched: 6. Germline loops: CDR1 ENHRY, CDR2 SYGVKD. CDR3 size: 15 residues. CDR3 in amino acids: CAISAPTGGYYGYTF. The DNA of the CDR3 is TGTGCCATCAGTGCCCCGACAGGGGGTTACTATGGCTACACCTTC.

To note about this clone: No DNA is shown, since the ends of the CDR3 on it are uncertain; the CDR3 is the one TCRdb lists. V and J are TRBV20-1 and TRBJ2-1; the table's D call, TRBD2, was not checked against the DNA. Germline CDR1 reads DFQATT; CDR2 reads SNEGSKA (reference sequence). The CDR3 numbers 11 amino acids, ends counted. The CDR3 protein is CSARASGRGFF.

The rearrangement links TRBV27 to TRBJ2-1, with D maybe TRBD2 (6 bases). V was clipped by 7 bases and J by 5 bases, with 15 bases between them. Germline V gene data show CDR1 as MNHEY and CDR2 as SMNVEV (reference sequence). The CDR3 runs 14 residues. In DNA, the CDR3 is TGTGCCAGCACCAACGGGGGATGGCACAATGAGCAGTTCTTC. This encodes CASTNGGWHNEQFF.

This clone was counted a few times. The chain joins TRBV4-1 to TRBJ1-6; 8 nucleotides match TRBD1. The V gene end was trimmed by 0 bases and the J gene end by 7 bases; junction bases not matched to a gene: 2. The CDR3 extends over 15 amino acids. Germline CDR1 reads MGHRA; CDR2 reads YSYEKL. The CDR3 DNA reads TGCGCCAGCAGCCAAGAGGGGGACAGGAATTCACCCCTCCACTTT. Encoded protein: CASSQEGDRNSPLHF.